This is a list of T cell receptor beta chains from one sample in a study of T cell repertoires in cytomegalovirus infection. Via MiXCR, TCRdb re-called the reads, giving one row per CDR3 protein. The sample carries roughly 78,000 distinct CDR3 sequences, 35% to 45% recorded once. For these TCRs, the target antigens are not known. Sequencing used CD8+ T cells from cultured PBMCs, obtained from culture after CMV antigen stimulation. These receptors were collected from a human donor in good health (CMV status not recorded). Some clones in this sample may be carry-over from other donors' samples. Each CDR3 is given with its conserved first and last residue. Each record gives: V gene, CDR3 protein.

TRBV7-2	CASSLNLGKSYEQYF
TRBV11-2	CASSLGRSYEQYF
TRBV5-1	CASSLQGSYQETQYF
TRBV15	CATSSRAEQETQYF
TRBV7-9	CASSADRGNEQYF
TRBV5-6	CASSFHGSTYEQYF
TRBV28	CASSLTRVAAKLFF
TRBV15	CATSNPRAMNEKLFF
TRBV6-2/TRBV6-3	CATERRWAGVNTGELFF
TRBV7-2	CASSSYGTDTQYF
TRBV5-1	CASSGADQGARYGYTF
TRBV20-1	CSARAPRGGNYGYTF
TRBV7-9	CASIPTGGPFYEQYF
TRBV7-6	CASSSPVRGNTEAFF
TRBV6-1	CASSELNFLGGAEAFF
TRBV7-2	CASSGLAGGPETQYF
TRBV6-6	CASSYGNYGYTF
TRBV7-2	CASSFWETQYF
TRBV27	CASSWTGGYSPLHF
TRBV7-3	CASKGPLTDTQYF
TRBV6-2/TRBV6-3	CASSFNRVLPSNEQYF
TRBV28	CASHRTTRDTIHANYGYTF
TRBV7-6	CASSSGTGTYNEQFF
TRBV7-6	CASSLRTGREQYF
TRBV12-3/TRBV12-4	CASWTEDSSSGANVLTF
TRBV20-1	CSALDTSAFF
TRBV7-2	CASSYLQGASEQYF
TRBV7-3	CASSAGGVPGELFF
TRBV28	CASSYVGVSYEKLFF
TRBV7-9	CASSLRGGYTDTQYF
TRBV14	CASSLTGSRAGPSTDTQYF
TRBV12-3/TRBV12-4	CAIRPTGSYEQYF
TRBV6-6	CASFLSAGPLNNEQFF
TRBV2	CASSAGRVEAFF
TRBV6-2/TRBV6-3	CASSSLQGINQPQHF
TRBV6-2/TRBV6-3	CASSHPARRASYNEQFF
TRBV7-2	CASSLVSEGWNSPLHF
TRBV4-1	CASGQETGELFF
TRBV7-6	CASSPSVFSGNTIYF
TRBV11-2	CASSFVGGYTF
TRBV7-9	CASSLDLGEETQYF
TRBV2	CASSVFAGGHNEQFF